This TCR beta chain appears in the sequencing data of a study of blood T cells in healthy people across ages. The wider study: Per two T cells, template switching captured roughly one barcoded beta molecule.

The second PCR ran about 7 to 12 cycles with a sample-barcoded 5' primer and J-beta primers. Each cDNA molecule received a tag from a template-switch adaptor that had 12 random nucleotides. Each CDR3 protein gets one entry after TCRdb re-called the 5' RACE reads with MiXCR. This sample has under 850,000 distinct CDR3 sequences; around 34% occur once, and the top ten carry 13%. This CDR3 is built from 16 residues. The V end lost 4 bases, the J end lost 0 bases, and 16 bases lay between the germline ends. The germline gives CDR1 MGHDK, CDR2 SYGVNS. Study conclusions and caveats: Conclusively comparing naive with antigen-experienced cells was impossible with unsorted PBMCs.

A note on this clonotype: What it binds is not known.

J is TRBJ2-7 and V is TRBV25-1, with a weak D call TRBD2 (5 bases). The sample consisted of blood. The sequence came from a man younger than 30 in good health. The CDR3 DNA reads as TGTGCCAGCAGTGTGATAGGACTTTCCTACTCCTACGAGCAGTACTTC. Amino acids: CASSVIGLSYSYEQYF.